What follows are 24 T cell receptor beta chains derived from one specimen sequenced in a study of blood T cells in healthy people across ages. Together with a sample-barcoded 5' primer, a J-beta primer mix was included in a second PCR lasting 7 to 11 cycles. TCRdb re-called the 5' RACE reads with MiXCR, one entry per CDR3 protein. The repertoire consists of more than 1,000,000 distinct CDR3 sequences, with about 23% occurring once and the leading ten covering around 0.75%. These data are also associated with another study on T cells of mothers and their children.

The sequenced sample consisted of blood. The receptors come from a girl between 2 and 10 years old in good health.

The genes are TRBV7-8 and TRBJ1-1; no clear D gene. The V and J ends lost 3 bases and 7 bases respectively, with 9 bases between them. The CDR3 is made up of 12 amino acids. Per the germline V gene, CDR1 is SGHVS and CDR2 is FQNEAQ. This CDR3 is CASSFTGFEAFF. As DNA, the CDR3 is TGTGCCAGCAGCTTTACGGGCTTTGAAGCTTTCTTT.

Only a few counts were recorded for this clonotype. The genes are TRBV13 and TRBJ2-1; D uncertain. Germline CDR1 PRHDT, CDR2 FYEKMQ (reference sequence). V lost 5 bases and J lost 6, with 20 bases in between. The CDR3 is 16 residues long. In DNA form, the CDR3 reads TGTGCCAGCAGCCCCTCAGGAAGCGTGACCCTCAATGAGCAGTTCTTC. This gives the protein CASSPSGSVTLNEQFF.

This clonotype was observed a few times. The chain links TRBV7-9 to TRBJ1-1; no definite D call. Germline V gene sequence: CDR1 SEHNR, CDR2 FQNEAQ (reference sequence). The CDR3 consists of 12 residues. The germline V and J ends were trimmed by 5 bases and 10 bases, with 14 bases remaining between them. The CDR3 loop reads CASSRAEGAAFF. The CDR3 bases are TGTGCCAGCAGCCGAGCGGAGGGAGCAGCTTTCTTT.

The rearrangement links TRBV20-1 to TRBJ2-2; 9 bases match TRBD1. After removal of 5 bases from V and 5 bases from J, the junction contained 9 bases not matched to a gene. Germline-derived CDR1 and CDR2 are DFQATT and SNEGSKA (reference sequence). The CDR3 length is 15 residues. The CDR3 coding sequence is TGCAGTGCTGACGGCGGGACAGGGAATACCGGGGAGCTGTTTTTT. This sequence encodes CSADGGTGNTGELFF.

CDR3 sequence: CASSLGPGTSGGETQYF. The CDR3 coding sequence is TGCGCCAGCAGCCTGGGCCCCGGGACTAGCGGGGGTGAGACCCAGTACTTC. The chain carries TRBV5-1 and TRBJ2-5, with 14 bases that match TRBD2. Trimming took 4 bases from V and 5 from J; bases not matched to a gene: 10. CDR1 and CDR2 (germline): SGHRS, YFSETQ. This CDR3 has 17 amino acids.

This clonotype showed up just a few times. This sequence joins TRBV5-1 and TRBJ2-5; D not certain. The germline V and J ends were trimmed by 3 bases and 0 bases, with 6 bases remaining between them. CDR1 and CDR2 from the germline V gene are SGHRS and YFSETQ. This CDR3 has 13 residues. CDR3 bases: TGCGCCAGCAGCTGGAGTAACCAAGAGACCCAGTACTTC. Its protein is CASSWSNQETQYF.

The rearrangement uses TRBV6-1 and TRBJ2-1; 14 nucleotides line up with TRBD2. The trim removed 5 bases at V and 4 bases at J, leaving 10 bases unmatched. The CDR3 spans 18 residues. Germline assignment: CDR1 MNHNS and CDR2 SASEGT. The DNA of the CDR3 is TGTGCCAGCAGTCCGGGACTAGCGGGAGAGGGATCTTACAATGAGCAGTTCTTC. Encoded protein: CASSPGLAGEGSYNEQFF.

This clonotype showed up just a few times. This rearrangement joins TRBV3-1 to TRBJ1-1; D is unclear. CDR3 size: 14 residues. Germline CDR1 and CDR2: LGHDT and YNNKEL (reference sequence). V was pared by 0 bases and J by 2 bases, with 7 bases between. CDR3 residues: CASSQEADNTEAFF. CDR3 in DNA: TGTGCCAGCAGCCAAGAGGCAGATAACACTGAAGCTTTCTTT.

The table lists this clonotype with a few counts. The CDR3 DNA reads TGCAGCGCCCTGGGACAGGGGGCCCACGAGCAGTACTTC. Amino acids: CSALGQGAHEQYF. This rearrangement joins TRBV29-1 to TRBJ2-7; 12 bases are shared with TRBD1. V lost 7 bases, J lost 5 bases, and 6 bases stayed unmatched. Per the germline V gene, CDR1 is SQVTM and CDR2 is ANQGSEA. This CDR3 spans 13 amino acids.

In its sample, this clonotype was seen a few times. V gene TRBV2 combines with J gene TRBJ2-5; D possibly corresponds to TRBD2 (5 bases). The V gene's germline CDR1 is SNHLY and CDR2 FYNNEI. V gave up 1 base and J gave up 10 bases, with 10 bases separating them. This CDR3 has 12 residues. The CDR3 DNA is TGTGCCAGCAGTGAAGGGCGGGCAGTCCAGTACTTC. This translates into CASSEGRAVQYF.

This chain joins TRBV6-2 or TRBV6-3 and TRBJ2-5, with D possibly being TRBD2 (5 bases). The germline V and J ends were trimmed by 5 bases and 5 bases, with 15 bases remaining between them. Per the germline V gene, CDR1 is MNHEY and CDR2 is SVGEGT. The CDR3 has 14 amino acids. In DNA form, the CDR3 reads TGTGCCAGCAGTCCCGCCGGGCCGGGGGAGACCCAGTACTTC. It translates to CASSPAGPGETQYF.

In this sample, this clonotype turned up a few times. The genes are TRBV25-1 and TRBJ2-5; D possibly matches TRBD1 or TRBD2 (5 bases each). The DNA end favors TRBJ2-1, so the J call may be wrong. This CDR3 contains 14 residues. Per the germline V gene, CDR1 is MGHDK and CDR2 is SYGVNS. The CDR3 here is CASSQQTWGNEQFF. CDR3 nucleotides: TGTGCCAGCAGTCAACAAACCTGGGGGAATGAGCAGTTCTTC.

The chain couples TRBV4-2 to TRBJ1-1, with no clear D. This CDR3 has 15 amino acids. V lost 0 bases, J lost 0 bases, and 8 bases lay in between. Germline CDR1 and CDR2: LGHNA and YNFKEQ. The CDR3 loop reads CASSQEERLNTEAFF. The CDR3, as DNA: TGTGCCAGCAGCCAAGAGGAGAGGCTGAACACTGAAGCTTTCTTT.

This clonotype was seen a few times. The chain recombines TRBV20-1 with TRBJ1-5; D is unresolved. Germline V CDR1 and CDR2: DFQATT, SNEGSKA (reference sequence). The ends were cut back, 6 bases at V and 5 bases at J, with 14 bases in the middle. There are 13 residues in the CDR3. The CDR3 is CSASTGSYQPQHF. In nucleotides, the CDR3 is TGCAGTGCAAGTACGGGGAGTTATCAGCCCCAGCATTTT.

This clonotype has only a few counts. This rearrangement joins TRBV11-3 to TRBJ2-1, with D uncertain. Trimming stripped 1 base from V and 4 bases from J, with 5 bases between. Germline V gene lookup returns CDR1 SGHNT and CDR2 YENEEA. The CDR3 runs to 13 residues. The CDR3: CASSLVLYNEQFF. The CDR3 nucleotides are TGTGCCAGCAGCTTAGTACTATACAATGAGCAGTTCTTC.

J is TRBJ1-1 and V is TRBV7-9; the D is unclear. Trimming took 1 base from V and 8 from J, leaving 11 bases between them. Germline CDR1 is SEHNR and CDR2 is FQNEAQ (reference sequence). The length of the CDR3 is 13 residues. The CDR3 coding sequence is TGTGCCAGCAGCTTAGATTTGGCTGGGGAAGCTTTCTTT. Protein sequence: CASSLDLAGEAFF.

The rearrangement joins TRBV2 to TRBJ2-7, with 7 positions matching TRBD1. The CDR3 totals 15 residues. CDR1 and CDR2 from the germline V gene are SNHLY and FYNNEI. V shed 3 bases and J 5 bases; nucleotides not matched to a gene: 10. Written as DNA, the CDR3 is TGTGCCAGCAGTGATAACAGGGGATCCACTAACGAGCAGTACTTC. This codes for CASSDNRGSTNEQYF.

This rearrangement joins TRBV6-5 to TRBJ2-5; tentatively, D is TRBD1 (7 bases). The closer fit of TRBJ2-7 to the DNA end suggests the J call may be wrong. Germline loops: CDR1 MNHEY, CDR2 SVGAGI. The CDR3 has 16 residues. As DNA, the CDR3 is TGTGCCAGCAGTTCCGCCGCGGGAACAGGGGTGGACGAGCAGTACTTC. Protein: CASSSAAGTGVDEQYF.

The V and J genes are TRBV7-8 and TRBJ1-1, with no clear D. Trimming cost V 5 bases and J 0 bases, with 13 bases left between them. This CDR3 comprises 15 residues. Per the germline V gene, CDR1 is SGHVS and CDR2 is FQNEAQ. CDR3 nucleotide sequence: TGTGCCAGCAGCAAGATAGCGGACCTGAACACTGAAGCTTTCTTT. Residues: CASSKIADLNTEAFF.

The chain combines TRBV6-5 with TRBJ2-5; TRBD2 matches at 14 bases. Germline values: CDR1 MNHEY, CDR2 SVGAGI. V dropped 8 bases and J dropped 11; count of bases not matched to a gene: 7. CDR3 length: 13 residues. In DNA form, the CDR3 reads TGTGCCAGCCGACTAGCGGGAGGGGGTGAGCAGTACTTC. Its translation: CASRLAGGGEQYF.

There are a few counts of this clonotype. This chain links TRBV29-1 with TRBJ2-3; TRBD1 aligns across 8 bases. This CDR3 region has 14 residues. The V and J ends lost 4 bases and 4 bases, in that order; junction bases with no gene match: 7. The germline CDR1 and CDR2 sequences are SQVTM and ANQGSEA. CDR3 coding DNA: TGCAGCGTTGGCGAGGGCAGGGGGCCAGATACGCAGTATTTT. Protein sequence: CSVGEGRGPDTQYF.

DNA of the CDR3: TGTGCCAGCAGTTTTGGGGGTAGGGGCTACACCTTC. Its translation is CASSFGGRGYTF. The V gene is TRBV28, the J gene TRBJ1-2; TRBD1 is a possible D gene (5 bases). The CDR3 has 12 residues. V was cut by 3 bases and J by 8 bases, with 10 bases left in between. The germline CDR1 and CDR2 sequences are MDHEN and SYDVKM.

The rearrangement links TRBV4-1 to TRBJ2-7; D might be TRBD2 (5 bases). From germline, CDR1 is MGHRA and CDR2 YSYEKL. V was cut by 1 base and J by 0 bases, with 16 bases left in between. This CDR3 is built from 17 residues. The CDR3 is CASSQGSSGLSSYEQYF. Written as DNA, the CDR3 is TGCGCCAGCAGCCAAGGCTCAAGCGGACTGAGCTCCTACGAGCAGTACTTC.

This clonotype appeared a single time. A much more abundant neighbour one base away suggests this may be a read error. V is TRBV11-2 and J is TRBJ2-5; perhaps TRBD2 as D (7 bases). There are 16 residues in the CDR3. In germline, CDR1 is SGHAT, CDR2 FQNNGV. V was shortened by 3 bases and J by 7 bases, with 21 bases between the two germline ends. In DNA, the CDR3 is TGTGCCAGCAGCTTTTCCGGCGGGAGAATAGGGGGGACCCAGTACTTC. Amino acid sequence: CASSFSGGRIGGTQYF.